A selection of T cell receptor beta chains follows, all from one sample in a study of Graves' ophthalmopathy and Graves' hyperthyroidism. Via MiXCR, TCRdb re-called the multiplex PCR reads, giving one row per CDR3 protein. The sample consists of some 170,000 distinct CDR3 sequences, 35% to 50% of them appearing once. Specimen: peripheral blood. These TCRs come from a man aged 30-40 years with Graves' ophthalmopathy. Each CDR3 is given with its conserved first and last residue. The order of the fields is J gene, V gene, clone size, D gene, CDR3 protein, CDR3 DNA. The D gene is left open where the match is weak. A clone size is listed for some rows: how often the clone was seen (once, few, many), or a class if it is expanded.

J: TRBJ2-7; V: TRBV4-2; size: many; D: TRBD1; CDR3: CASSSGGPGPYEQYF; DNA: TGTGCCAGCAGCTCAGGGGGCCCGGGTCCCTACGAGCAGTACTTC
J: TRBJ2-2; V: TRBV6-1; size: -; D: TRBD1; CDR3: CASGTGYTGELFF; DNA: TGTGCCAGCGGGACAGGGTACACCGGGGAGCTGTTTTTT
J: TRBJ1-5; V: TRBV28; size: -; D: TRBD1; CDR3: CASSPDRYNQPQHF; DNA: TGTGCCAGCAGCCCGGACAGGTACAATCAGCCCCAGCATTTT
J: TRBJ2-5; V: TRBV28; size: many; D: -; CDR3: CASSFETGQETQYF; DNA: TGTGCCAGCAGTTTCGAGACAGGACAAGAGACCCAGTACTTC
J: TRBJ2-3; V: TRBV20-1; size: many; D: TRBD2; CDR3: CSGGRTSTDTQYF; DNA: TGCAGTGGCGGGAGAACTAGCACAGATACGCAGTATTTT
J: TRBJ1-2; V: TRBV28; size: -; D: -; CDR3: CASSWRDQIGYTF; DNA: TGTGCCAGCAGTTGGAGAGACCAGATTGGCTACACCTTC
J: TRBJ2-7; V: TRBV12-3/TRBV12-4; size: -; D: TRBD1; CDR3: CASSLRTGYEQYF; DNA: TGTGCCAGCAGTTTGAGGACAGGCTACGAGCAGTACTTC
J: TRBJ2-2; V: TRBV6-4; size: many; D: -; CDR3: CASTLGRGRTGELFF; DNA: TGTGCCAGCACCCTTGGACGAGGGCGGACCGGGGAGCTGTTTTTT
J: TRBJ2-7; V: TRBV11-1; size: -; D: -; CDR3: CASSLLAGDYEQYF; DNA: TGTGCCAGCAGCTTACTGGCAGGAGATTACGAGCAGTACTTC
J: TRBJ2-5; V: TRBV7-2; size: many; D: TRBD2; CDR3: CASSLGAGVGETQYF; DNA: TGTGCCAGCAGCTTAGGGGCGGGAGTCGGGGAGACCCAGTACTTC
J: TRBJ1-2; V: TRBV12-3/TRBV12-4; size: -; D: -; CDR3: CASTRRGAGYGYTF; DNA: TGTGCCAGCACACGTAGGGGGGCAGGCTACGGCTACACCTTC
J: TRBJ2-2; V: TRBV7-8; size: many; D: TRBD1; CDR3: CASSLRGTAPTGELFF; DNA: TGTGCCAGCAGCTTAAGAGGGACAGCACCCACCGGGGAGCTGTTTTTT
J: TRBJ1-1; V: TRBV12-3/TRBV12-4; size: -; D: -; CDR3: CASSLAHGDTEAFF; DNA: TGTGCCAGCAGTTTAGCGCACGGAGACACTGAAGCTTTCTTT
J: TRBJ1-2; V: TRBV7-2; size: -; D: -; CDR3: CASSLASKTANYGYTF; DNA: TGTGCCAGCAGCTTAGCGTCTAAGACAGCTAACTATGGCTACACCTTC
J: TRBJ1-1; V: TRBV20-1; size: -; D: -; CDR3: CSATRQTEAFF; DNA: TGCAGTGCTACTCGGCAGACTGAAGCTTTCTTT
J: TRBJ1-5; V: TRBV28; size: many; D: -; CDR3: CASSFSADRLEVGSQHF; DNA: TGTGCCAGCAGTTTTTCGGCGGACAGACTCGAAGTTGGTTCCCAGCATTTT
J: TRBJ2-7; V: TRBV7-8; size: -; D: TRBD1; CDR3: CASMKGASSSYEQYF; DNA: TGTGCCAGCATGAAGGGGGCCTCTAGCTCCTACGAGCAGTACTTC
J: TRBJ1-2; V: TRBV6-2/TRBV6-3; size: many; D: TRBD1; CDR3: CASSYYAGPGQWRSNYGYTF; DNA: TGTGCCAGCAGTTATTATGCGGGACCGGGACAGTGGCGTTCTAACTATGGCTACACCTTC
J: TRBJ2-7; V: TRBV19; size: many; D: TRBD1; CDR3: CASSRDRGPYEQYF; DNA: TGTGCCAGTAGTAGGGACAGAGGGCCCTACGAGCAGTACTTC
J: TRBJ2-7; V: TRBV29-1; size: many; D: -; CDR3: CSVSGNEQYF; DNA: TGCAGCGTATCGGGCAACGAGCAGTACTTC
J: TRBJ1-1; V: TRBV12-3/TRBV12-4; size: many; D: -; CDR3: CASRGPDNTEAFF; DNA: TGTGCCAGTCGGGGACCGGATAACACTGAAGCTTTCTTT
J: TRBJ1-1; V: TRBV20-1; size: few; D: TRBD1; CDR3: CSAGTGGVNTEAFF; DNA: TGCAGTGCCGGGACAGGGGGCGTGAACACTGAAGCTTTCTTT
J: TRBJ2-5; V: TRBV6-2/TRBV6-3; size: many; D: -; CDR3: CASSSYLREETQYF; DNA: TGTGCCAGCAGTTCCTACCTCAGGGAAGAGACCCAGTACTTC
J: TRBJ1-1; V: TRBV19; size: -; D: -; CDR3: CASSRWIDTEAFF; DNA: TGTGCCAGTAGTCGGTGGATTGACACTGAAGCTTTCTTT
J: TRBJ2-7; V: TRBV28; size: -; D: TRBD1; CDR3: CASKPRDRANEQYF; DNA: TGTGCCAGCAAACCCCGAGACAGGGCCAACGAGCAGTACTTC
J: TRBJ2-7; V: TRBV24-1; size: many; D: -; CDR3: CATSDSVGREQYF; DNA: TGTGCCACCAGTGATTCGGTCGGACGGGAGCAGTACTTC
J: TRBJ1-1; V: TRBV27; size: many; D: -; CDR3: CAAGTAYDTEAFF; DNA: TGTGCCGCCGGGACGGCTTACGACACTGAAGCTTTCTTT
J: TRBJ1-1; V: TRBV6-2/TRBV6-3; size: -; D: -; CDR3: CASSYNREITEAFF; DNA: TGTGCCAGCAGTTACAACAGGGAAATAACCGAAGCTTTCTTT
J: TRBJ2-5; V: TRBV12-3/TRBV12-4; size: few; D: -; CDR3: CASTTIGGQETQYF; DNA: TGTGCCAGCACCACAATTGGGGGCCAAGAGACCCAGTACTTC
J: TRBJ2-5; V: TRBV6-2/TRBV6-3; size: -; D: -; CDR3: CASSYSSVEETQYF; DNA: TGTGCCAGCAGTTACTCGTCGGTAGAAGAGACCCAGTACTTC
J: TRBJ1-2; V: TRBV2; size: once; D: -; CDR3: CASNRDYGGYTF; DNA: TGTGCCAGCAACCGGGATTACGGTGGCTACACCTTC
J: TRBJ2-6; V: TRBV5-1; size: -; D: -; CDR3: CASSLGPLGSGANVLTF; DNA: TGCGCCAGCAGCTTGGGCCCCTTGGGCTCTGGGGCCAACGTCCTGACTTTC
J: TRBJ1-5; V: TRBV30; size: many; D: -; CDR3: CAWRTAGRGNQPQHF; DNA: TGTGCCTGGAGGACCGCGGGTCGGGGCAATCAGCCCCAGCATTTT
J: TRBJ1-1; V: TRBV6-1; size: many; D: -; CDR3: CASSAFSMNTEAFF; DNA: TGTGCCAGCAGTGCCTTTAGCATGAACACTGAAGCTTTCTTT
J: TRBJ2-5; V: TRBV7-2; size: many; D: -; CDR3: CASSLAQVPETQYF; DNA: TGTGCCAGCAGCTTAGCCCAGGTCCCAGAGACCCAGTACTTC
J: TRBJ2-5; V: TRBV6-2/TRBV6-3; size: many; D: -; CDR3: CASSYSMEASWTETQYF; DNA: TGTGCCAGCAGTTACTCGATGGAGGCTAGCTGGACTGAGACCCAGTACTTC
J: TRBJ1-1; V: TRBV6-5; size: many; D: -; CDR3: CASTPSGLGDTEAFF; DNA: TGTGCCAGCACCCCCTCCGGACTGGGGGACACTGAAGCTTTCTTT
J: TRBJ1-1; V: TRBV19; size: many; D: -; CDR3: CASSISGVNTEALF; DNA: TGTGCCAGTAGTATTTCGGGGGTTAACACTGAAGCTCTCTTT
J: TRBJ1-1; V: TRBV28; size: many; D: TRBD1; CDR3: CASNHQDRGRAFF; DNA: TGTGCCAGCAACCATCAGGACAGGGGAAGGGCTTTCTTT
J: TRBJ1-5; V: TRBV2; size: -; D: TRBD1; CDR3: CASSEARPGGSQPQHF; DNA: TGTGCCAGCAGTGAAGCGCGTCCAGGGGGAAGTCAGCCCCAGCATTTT
J: TRBJ1-1; V: TRBV28; size: -; D: -; CDR3: CASSLEPMNTEAFF; DNA: TGTGCCAGCAGTTTGGAACCGATGAACACTGAAGCTTTCTTT
J: TRBJ2-7; V: TRBV7-2; size: many; D: -; CDR3: CASRPGFSSYEQYF; DNA: TGTGCCAGCCGCCCGGGGTTTAGCTCCTACGAGCAGTACTTC